This entry lists 7 T cell receptor beta chains sequenced from one sample in a study of blood T cell repertoires in COVID-19. TCRdb keeps only in-frame clones here, not all; method: immunoSEQ multiplex PCR. Found here are roughly 250,000 clones, roughly 90% of them singletons; the top ten hold about 2.1%. Sequencing used peripheral blood. The receptors were sampled from a woman aged 40 to 50 who had recovered from COVID-19.

J is TRBJ2-5 and V is TRBV7-2, with D perhaps TRBD2 (5 bases). The length of the CDR3 is 14 residues. The ends were cut back, 0 bases at V and 5 bases at J, with 10 bases in the middle. Germline CDR1 is SGHTA and CDR2 is FQGNSA. CDR3 bases: TGTGCCAGCAGCTTAGCCGGGATTAGGGAGACCCAGTACTTC. It yields the protein CASSLAGIRETQYF.

The V gene is TRBV3-1 (or the pseudogene TRBV3-2), the J gene TRBJ1-1, with D perhaps matching TRBD1 (5 bases). The length of the CDR3 is 14 residues. The V and J ends lost 3 bases and 1 base respectively, with 9 bases between them. Germline lookup yields CDR1 LGHDT and CDR2 YNNKEL (reference sequence). The CDR3, as DNA: TGTGCCAGCAGCCACGCGGGGGGGAACACTGAAGCTTTCTTT. This codes for CASSHAGGNTEAFF.

The gene calls are TRBV5-1 and TRBJ1-3; 7 bases line up with TRBD1. This CDR3 is built from 15 residues. The V gene end was trimmed by 1 base and the J gene end by 4 bases; junction bases not matched to a gene: 5. Germline CDR1 and CDR2: SGHRS and YFSETQ. As DNA, the CDR3 is TGCGCCAGCAGCTTGACGACAGGGACAGGAAACACCATATATTTT. Its translation is CASSLTTGTGNTIYF. Looking up the rest from reference TRBV5-1 and TRBJ1-3 gives the full variable domain: KAGVTQTPRYLIKTRGQQVTLSCSPISGHRSVSWYQQTPGQGLQFLFEYFSETQRNKGNFPGRFSGRQFSNSRSEMNVSTLELGDSALYLCASSLTTGTGNTIYFGEGSWLTVV.

The chain links TRBV24-1 to TRBJ1-2, with D perhaps matching TRBD1 (6 bases). CDR1 is KGHDR and CDR2 is SFDVKD in the germline V gene. The length of the CDR3 is 14 residues. V lost 4 bases to trimming and J lost 6 bases, with 14 bases between them. The CDR3 loop is CATSDARGADGYTF. The DNA of the CDR3 is TGTGCCACCAGTGACGCCAGGGGCGCGGATGGCTACACCTTC.

This chain links TRBV6-5 with TRBJ2-1; TRBD2 matches at 8 bases. Germline values: CDR1 MNHEY, CDR2 SVGAGI. V shed 6 bases, J shed 10 bases, and the junction held 5 bases outside the gene matches. The CDR3 is 12 amino acids. CDR3 protein: CASSRPGGEQFF. The DNA of the CDR3 is TGTGCCAGCAGCAGACCGGGAGGGGAGCAGTTCTTC.

The V call is TRBV5-4, the J call TRBJ1-1; TRBD1 matches 9 bases. Germline lookup yields CDR1 SGHNT and CDR2 YYREEE (reference sequence). The junction had 6 bases not matched to a gene; V was cut back by 0 bases and J by 6 bases. The CDR3 is 15 residues long. For the CDR3, the DNA is TGTGCCAGCAGCTTGGGGACAGGGGATTTCGCTGAAGCTTTCTTT. Its translation: CASSLGTGDFAEAFF.

This chain connects TRBV5-6 to TRBJ2-3; TRBD1 matches at 8 bases. Germline values: CDR1 SGHDT, CDR2 YYEEEE. The CDR3 runs to 17 residues. V dropped 4 bases and J dropped 4; count of bases not matched to a gene: 14. The CDR3 sequence: CASSRRTGTGYSDTQYF. CDR3 nucleotides: TGTGCCAGCAGCCGCCGGACAGGGACGGGATACTCAGATACGCAGTATTTT.